This TCR beta chain was sequenced for a study of cytomegalovirus exposure and HLA in healthy donors. Overall study results and limits: Earlier analysis yielded a pattern in which most TCR beta V segments were productive about 87% or about 30% of the time. The sole available immune exposure information was CMV serostatus. In vitro experiments confirmed that three CMV-associated chains were specific for CMV antigens.

The PCR contained 60 Vbeta and 13 Jbeta primers. Using immunoSEQ multiplex PCR, the repertoire was profiled, and TCRdb retains in-frame clones only, with some absent. The sample yields 100,000 to 150,000 clones, 65% to 80% seen once. Note on this clone: Its antigen is still unknown.

V gave up 2 bases and J gave up 13 bases, with 9 bases separating them. In germline, CDR1 is MNHEY, CDR2 SVGAGI. The CDR3 loop spans 11 amino acids. J is TRBJ2-4 and V is TRBV6-5; TRBD2 might be the D (6 bases). This TCR came from a woman in her thirties or forties in good health and CMV-seropositive. The sample consisted of PBMCs. Here the CDR3 reads CASSYAGRQYF. CDR3 sequence (DNA): TGTGCCAGCAGTTACGCGGGACGCCAGTACTTC.